This TCR beta chain stems from a study of blood T cell repertoires in COVID-19. As for the study in general: The United States, Italy and Spain supplied acute and convalescent COVID-19 samples.

Study members were between 18 and 89 years old and lived in 20 to 25 US regions. Cohorts were determined from participant-reported clinical history. Assay: immunoSEQ multiplex PCR; the TCRdb copy retains only in-frame clones and omits some. The data hold approximately 300,000 clones, with approximately 83% observed a single time. The sequenced sample consisted of PBMCs or T cells enriched from blood (not recorded which). This receptor was taken from a woman in her thirties who had recovered from COVID-19.

The CDR3, as DNA: TGCGCCAGCAGCTTCGGGAAAGCCAACAACCTGAACTATGGCTACACCTTC. Protein: CASSFGKANNLNYGYTF. J is TRBJ1-2 and V is TRBV5-1; no reliable D call. Germline-derived CDR1 and CDR2 are SGHRS and YFSETQ. The CDR3 totals 17 residues. V was pared by 2 bases and J by 2 bases, with 19 bases between.